A single sample gave rise to the 23 T cell receptor beta chains below, sequenced in a study of beta chain features in type 1 diabetes. Expressed TCRB transcripts were sequenced after all isolated RNA was converted to cDNA. Data came from immunoSEQ multiplex PCR; TCRdb stores just in-frame clones and leaves some out. The sample carries 100,000 to 150,000 clones, 7% to 10% recorded once. These receptors' antigens are unknown. Study-wide points: Significant though moderate, a shortening of TCRB CDR3s appeared in all four CD4+ subsets of Type 1 diabetes patients.

The specimen sequenced was central memory CD4+ T cells from blood. The receptor set was obtained from a man younger than 40 with type 1 diabetes.

This clone was observed a few times. The V call is TRBV18, the J call TRBJ2-3, with 7 bases matching TRBD1. CDR1 KGHSH and CDR2 LQKENI come from the germline V gene. The CDR3 covers 16 residues. V lost 4 bases to trimming and J lost 4 bases; unmatched junction nucleotides: 11. CDR3 nucleotide sequence: TGTGCCAGCTCACTCAATACCGAGGGGGCCGCAGATACGCAGTATTTT. Its translation: CASSLNTEGAADTQYF.

The chain recombines TRBV6-5 with TRBJ2-7, with D possibly being TRBD2 (6 bases). V lost 2 bases, J lost 6 bases, and 11 bases lay in between. CDR3 length: 13 residues. The germline V gene encodes CDR1 MNHEY and CDR2 SVGAGI. The CDR3 loop reads CASSYGLPGEQYF. CDR3 coding DNA: TGTGCCAGCAGTTACGGACTACCGGGCGAGCAGTACTTC.

The chain carries TRBV10-3 and TRBJ1-6; TRBD1 agrees at 10 bases. Germline trimming cut 7 bases from V and 8 bases from J; bases unmatched to any gene: 5. Germline assignment: CDR1 ENHRY and CDR2 SYGVKD. The CDR3 totals 14 residues. The CDR3, as DNA: TGTGCCATCAATCGACAGGGGGCTGATTCACCCCTCCACTTT. Its protein product is CAINRQGADSPLHF.

The chain carries TRBV7-8 and TRBJ2-3, with TRBD2 identical over 11 bases. The V gene's germline CDR1 is SGHVS and CDR2 FQNEAQ. V was pared by 7 bases and J by 5 bases, with 8 bases of the junction left unmatched. The CDR3 loop spans 15 amino acids. Here the CDR3 reads CASTQLAGALDTQYF. The CDR3 DNA sequence: TGTGCCAGCACCCAACTAGCGGGGGCCTTAGATACGCAGTATTTT.

This clone was picked up a small number of times. The chain employs TRBV5-4 and TRBJ2-3; 10 bases agree with TRBD1. The CDR3 consists of 14 residues. The germline CDR1 and CDR2 sequences are SGHNT and YYREEE (reference sequence). Trimming took 4 bases from V and 3 from J; bases not matched to a gene: 2. The CDR3 loop is CASSRQGATDTQYF. CDR3 nucleotides: TGTGCCAGCAGCCGACAGGGGGCAACAGATACGCAGTATTTT. The full variable domain, its missing parts supplied by reference TRBV5-4 and TRBJ2-3, is ETGVTQSPTHLIKTRGQQVTLRCSSQSGHNTVSWYQQALGQGPQFIFQYYREEENGRGNFPPRFSGLQFPNYSSELNVNALELDDSALYLCASSRQGATDTQYFGPGTRLTVL.

This clone was seen only a few times. The chain carries TRBV6-6 and TRBJ2-1; D is undetermined. The CDR3 contains 15 residues. Trimming removed 2 bases at V and 0 bases at J, with 8 bases between. Germline loops: CDR1 MNHNY, CDR2 SVGAGI (reference sequence). CDR3 DNA: TGTGCCAGCAGTTACGGAGTTAGCTCCTACAATGAGCAGTTCTTC. Its protein product is CASSYGVSSYNEQFF.

V usage is TRBV19 and J usage is TRBJ1-5; 10 nucleotides line up with TRBD1. Germline CDR1 reads LNHDA; CDR2 reads SQIVND (reference sequence). The CDR3 contains 15 residues. Trimming cost V 5 bases and J 2 bases; bases outside gene matches: 3. CDR3 sequence (DNA): TGTGCCAGTAGTTATGGGACAGGGGGCAATCAGCCCCAGCATTTT. Translation gives CASSYGTGGNQPQHF.

This clone was found a few times. The gene calls are TRBV5-1 and TRBJ2-5, with D hard to call. Germline CDR1 is SGHRS and CDR2 is YFSETQ. With 0 bases removed from V and 4 bases from J, the gap between germline ends came to 10 bases. The CDR3 sequence is 14 residues long. The CDR3 sequence: CASSLVSLGETQYF. CDR3 sequence (DNA): TGCGCCAGCAGCTTGGTTTCCCTCGGAGAGACCCAGTACTTC.

CDR3 in DNA: TGTGCCAGCAGCTTAAGGCGGGGGGGCACAGATACGCAGTATTTT. It specifies CASSLRRGGTDTQYF. The chain recombines TRBV11-2 with TRBJ2-3; 8 bases are a match to TRBD2. Per germline, CDR1 SGHAT and CDR2 FQNNGV. This CDR3 comprises 15 residues. V trimming: 2 bases; J trimming: 1 base; junction bases outside the gene matches: 2.

A few counts support this clone. This chain joins TRBV5-1 and TRBJ2-7; D perhaps matches TRBD1 (6 bases). The CDR3 is 12 amino acids. From germline, CDR1 is SGHRS and CDR2 YFSETQ. With 5 bases removed from V and 0 bases from J, the gap between germline ends came to 6 bases. The CDR3 loop is CASRDSSYEQYF. CDR3 in DNA: TGCGCCAGCAGGGACAGCTCCTACGAGCAGTACTTC. Based on the CDR3 plus reference TRBV5-1 and TRBJ2-7, the full variable domain is KAGVTQTPRYLIKTRGQQVTLSCSPISGHRSVSWYQQTPGQGLQFLFEYFSETQRNKGNFPGRFSGRQFSNSRSEMNVSTLELGDSALYLCASRDSSYEQYFGPGTRLTVT.

The rearrangement links TRBV2 to TRBJ2-3; no clear D. CDR1 SNHLY and CDR2 FYNNEI come from the germline V gene. The CDR3 spans 12 residues. Trimming removed 5 bases from V and 6 bases from J, with 9 bases in between. The CDR3 DNA sequence: TGTGCCAGCAGTTATACACCCGATACGCAGTATTTT. Its protein product is CASSYTPDTQYF. Full variable domain (missing parts from reference TRBV2 and TRBJ2-3): EPEVTQTPSHQVTQMGQEVILRCVPISNHLYFYWYRQILGQKVEFLVSFYNNEISEKSEIFDDQFSVERPDGSNFTLKIRSTKLEDSAMYFCASSYTPDTQYFGPGTRLTVL.

This clone was recorded a few times. The J gene is TRBJ1-5, the V gene TRBV29-1; 11 bases fit TRBD1. The CDR3 contains 14 residues. Trimming at V came to 6 bases and at J to 2 bases, leaving 3 bases not matched to a gene. The germline CDR1 and CDR2 sequences are SQVTM and ANQGSEA. The CDR3, as DNA: TGCAGCGTGGGGGGACAGGGGGGCAATCAGCCCCAGCATTTT. The encoded protein is CSVGGQGGNQPQHF.

A few counts support this clone. The V and J genes are TRBV7-9 and TRBJ1-2, with D possibly matching TRBD1 (5 bases). The CDR3 is made up of 12 amino acids. Germline V lookup: CDR1 SEHNR, CDR2 FQNEAQ (reference sequence). V gave up 5 bases and J gave up 5 bases, with 9 bases separating them. The CDR3 DNA is TGTGCCAGCAGCAAACAGGCTTATGGCTACACCTTC. It yields the protein CASSKQAYGYTF.

This clone was detected only a few times. V is TRBV11-3 and J is TRBJ2-2; the D gene is possibly TRBD2 (7 bases). The CDR3 extends over 16 amino acids. Trimming took 5 bases from V and 6 from J, leaving 19 bases between them. CDR1 is SGHNT and CDR2 is YENEEA in the germline V gene. The CDR3 nucleotides read TGTGCCAGCAGCGGCACGCCCGCGGGGGCCGCCGGGGAGCTGTTTTTT. Protein: CASSGTPAGAAGELFF. The variable domain in full, completed from reference TRBV11-3 and TRBJ2-2, reads EAGVVQSPRYKIIEKKQPVAFWCNPISGHNTLYWYLQNLGQGPELLIRYENEEAVDDSQLPKDRFSAERLKGVDSTLKIQPAELGDSAVYLCASSGTPAGAAGELFFGEGSRLTVL.

The rearrangement uses TRBV7-9 and TRBJ1-1, with D uncertain. Germline V gene lookup returns CDR1 SEHNR and CDR2 FQNEAQ (reference sequence). V was cut by 4 bases and J by 6 bases, with 12 bases left in between. The CDR3 sequence is 13 residues long. As DNA, the CDR3 is TGTGCCAGCAGCTCAAGAGATGGAGCTGAAGCTTTCTTT. Its protein is CASSSRDGAEAFF.

The chain combines TRBV15 with TRBJ1-5; D is undetermined. Trimming took off 8 bases at V and 1 base at J, with 12 bases between the two ends. The CDR3 extends over 14 amino acids. Germline-derived CDR1 and CDR2 are LNHNV and YYDKDF (reference sequence). The CDR3 spells CATGLWPSNQPQHF. For the CDR3, the DNA is TGTGCCACCGGTTTATGGCCGAGCAATCAGCCCCAGCATTTT.

This sequence joins TRBV29-1 and TRBJ2-3; TRBD2 aligns across 9 bases. The CDR3 runs 12 residues. J was trimmed by 5 bases and V by 7 bases; bases with no gene match: 4. The V gene's germline CDR1 is SQVTM and CDR2 ANQGSEA. CDR3 sequence reads: CSGGRGEDTQYF. The CDR3 region has the DNA TGCAGCGGCGGGAGGGGGGAAGATACGCAGTATTTT.

The genes are TRBV7-3 and TRBJ2-1; TRBD2 matches 7 bases. The CDR3 is made up of 16 amino acids. Looked up from germline, CDR1 is SGHTA and CDR2 is FQGTGA. With V trimmed by 1 base and J by 7 bases, 10 bases remained unmatched. CDR3 amino acids: CASSLMFGGVGNEQFF. The CDR3 DNA is TGTGCCAGCAGCTTAATGTTTGGGGGGGTAGGGAATGAGCAGTTCTTC. The entire variable domain, with the rest obtained from reference TRBV7-3 and TRBJ2-1, is as follows: GAGVSQTPSNKVTEKGKYVELRCDPISGHTALYWYRQSLGQGPEFLIYFQGTGAADDSGLPNDRFFAVRPEGSVSTLKIQRTERGDSAVYLCASSLMFGGVGNEQFFGPGTRLTVL.

In this sample, this clone turned up a few times. The chain has TRBV9 and TRBJ2-2; D is possibly TRBD2 (7 bases). The germline gives CDR1 SGDLS, CDR2 YYNGEE. The CDR3 consists of 17 residues. Trimming stripped 0 bases from V and 5 bases from J, with 17 bases between. The chain's CDR3 is CASSVAAGARETGELFF. In DNA form, the CDR3 reads TGTGCCAGCAGCGTAGCCGCGGGGGCCCGTGAGACCGGGGAGCTGTTTTTT.

This clone was observed a handful of times. The chain recombines TRBV15 with TRBJ2-5, with D hard to call. Deletions cut 0 bases from V and 2 bases from J, with 7 bases between. Germline CDR1 reads LNHNV; CDR2 reads YYDKDF (reference sequence). This CDR3 spans 14 amino acids. The CDR3 here is CATSRDNQQETQYF. The CDR3 DNA reads TGTGCCACCAGCAGAGATAATCAGCAAGAGACCCAGTACTTC.

The sample holds a few counts of this clone. The chain recombines TRBV11-2 with TRBJ2-2, with TRBD1 matching over 8 bases. The ends lost 5 bases at V and 4 bases at J; junction bases unmatched: 9. CDR1 and CDR2 (germline): SGHAT, FQNNGV. The CDR3 extends over 16 amino acids. The CDR3 is CASSPGQGRSTGELFF. The CDR3, as DNA: TGTGCCAGCAGCCCCGGACAGGGAAGGAGCACCGGGGAGCTGTTTTTT.

There are a few counts of this clone. The chain carries TRBV4-2 and TRBJ2-1; maybe TRBD2 (6 bases). The V end lost 1 base, the J end lost 7 bases, and 11 bases lay between the germline ends. The CDR3 has 14 amino acids. CDR1 is LGHNA, CDR2 YNFKEQ, per germline. This CDR3 is CASSQAGGRNEQFF. CDR3 nucleotides: TGTGCCAGCAGCCAAGCCGGGGGAAGGAATGAGCAGTTCTTC.

This sequence joins TRBV5-4 and TRBJ1-2; 10 bases line up with TRBD1. From germline, CDR1 is SGHNT and CDR2 YYREEE (reference sequence). Unmatched junction bases numbered 4, after V lost 0 bases and J lost 5 bases. CDR3 length: 15 amino acids. The CDR3 DNA follows: TGTGCCAGCAGCTTGGGAGGGACAGGGGAATATGGCTACACCTTC. It yields the protein CASSLGGTGEYGYTF. Full variable domain (missing parts from reference TRBV5-4 and TRBJ1-2): ETGVTQSPTHLIKTRGQQVTLRCSSQSGHNTVSWYQQALGQGPQFIFQYYREEENGRGNFPPRFSGLQFPNYSSELNVNALELDDSALYLCASSLGGTGEYGYTFGSGTRLTVV.